This record looks at one T cell receptor beta chain sequence and its context. The PCR was carried out with 60 Vbeta primers and 13 Jbeta primers. The repertoire was sequenced with immunoSEQ multiplex PCR; TCRdb's copy has only in-frame clones and lacks some. Of tens of thousands of clones detected, 84% appear once; the ten largest clones hold roughly 5.3%. This sample was taken from a study of cytomegalovirus exposure and HLA in healthy donors. The CDR3 is 15 amino acids. The ends lost 4 bases at V and 1 base at J; junction bases unmatched: 6. Germline V lookup: CDR1 SGDLS, CDR2 YYNGEE. The chain links TRBV9 to TRBJ1-1; the match to TRBD1 covers 8 bases. Sequenced material: PBMCs. This clonotype originated in a woman aged 18-35 years in good health and CMV-seropositive. The CDR3 here is CASSPGTGSNTEAFF. The CDR3 coding sequence is TGTGCCAGCAGCCCAGGGACAGGTTCGAACACTGAAGCTTTCTTT.